The rows below give T cell receptor beta chains drawn from one sample of a study of PD-1 blockade in classical Hodgkin lymphoma. Some clones are missing from TCRdb's copy, which holds only in-frame ones; the method was immunoSEQ multiplex PCR. The sample yields fewer than 20,000 clones, around 92% seen once. The sample taken for sequencing was CD4+ T cells from blood. Receptor source: a human donor with classical Hodgkin lymphoma. Each CDR3 is given with its conserved first and last residue. Fields, in order: D gene, J gene, V gene, clone size, CDR3 DNA, CDR3 protein. The D gene is left open where the match is weak. Clone size appears in some rows only: once, few, many, or a class for an expanded clone.

>TRBD2|TRBJ2-7|TRBV13|.
TGTGCCAGCAGCTTATACCCCCCACGGGTTGCTAGCGGCTACGAGCAGTACTTC
CASSLYPPRVASGYEQYF
>.|TRBJ2-2|TRBV9|.
TGTGCCAGCAGCGTAGATGGTATCGCGAACACCGGGGAGCTGTTTTTT
CASSVDGIANTGELFF
>.|TRBJ1-2|TRBV27|once
TGTGCCAGCAGTTTAGGGAGAGCTCACTATGGCTACACCTTC
CASSLGRAHYGYTF
>TRBD2|TRBJ2-2|TRBV4-1|.
TGCGCCAGCAGCCTTTTTTCGGGGCGGGAGGGCCGAAACACCGGGGAGCTGTTTTTT
CASSLFSGREGRNTGELFF
>TRBD1|TRBJ2-5|TRBV6-1|.
TGTGCCAGTAAACAGGGGGCTTGGGAGACCCAGTACTTC
CASKQGAWETQYF
>TRBD2|TRBJ2-1|TRBV9|.
TGTGCCAGCAGCACCAGGAGTCTAGCGGGCTACAATGAGCAGTTCTTC
CASSTRSLAGYNEQFF
>.|TRBJ1-1|TRBV19|few
TGTGCCAGTAGTATTTGGCAACCGAACACTGAAGCTTTCTTT
CASSIWQPNTEAFF
>.|TRBJ2-3|TRBV15|.
TGTGCCACCAGCAGAGATTCGGATACGCAGTATTTT
CATSRDSDTQYF
>TRBD2|TRBJ2-3|TRBV29-1|.
TGCAGCGTTGAGACTAGCGGGAGTTCAGATACGCAGTATTTT
CSVETSGSSDTQYF
>TRBD1|TRBJ2-1|TRBV5-4|once
TGTGCCAGCACTTTAGCCGGGACAGGGAATGGTGAGCAGTTCTTC
CASTLAGTGNGEQFF
>.|TRBJ2-6|TRBV4-1|.
TGCGCCAGCAGCCAAGATCCCCCGACAAGCTCTGGGGCCAACGTCCTGACTTTC
CASSQDPPTSSGANVLTF
>TRBD1|TRBJ2-7|TRBV7-8|once
TGTGCCAGCAGCTTGGGGACAGCCTCCGCCTACGAGCAGTACTTC
CASSLGTASAYEQYF
>.|TRBJ1-1|TRBV30|.
TGTGCCTGGAGTCCTGCCCTGGGCACTGAAGCTTTCTTT
CAWSPALGTEAFF
>TRBD1|TRBJ1-5|TRBV7-8|once
TGTGCCAGCAGCCGAGGACAGGGGGGAAATCAGCCCCAGCATTTT
CASSRGQGGNQPQHF
>.|TRBJ2-5|TRBV5-8|.
TGTGCCAGCTGCCCCCGAGGTGGAGGGACCCAGTACTTC
CASCPRGGGTQYF
>.|TRBJ2-1|TRBV5-5|.
TGTGCCAGCAGCCCGGGACCCAGCTCCTACAATGAGCAGTTCTTC
CASSPGPSSYNEQFF
>.|TRBJ2-2|TRBV11-3|.
TGTGCCAGCAGCTTAGCTGGGTTCGGGGAGCTGTTTTTT
CASSLAGFGELFF
>TRBD1|TRBJ2-4|TRBV6-1|.
TGTGCCAGCAGTGTCACCGACAGGGGTAGAGCCAAAAACATTCAGTACTTC
CASSVTDRGRAKNIQYF
>.|TRBJ2-2|TRBV11-1|.
TGTGCCAGCAGCCCCCAGCCGACCGGGGAGCTGTTTTTT
CASSPQPTGELFF
>.|TRBJ1-3|TRBV6-1|.
TGTGCCAGCAGTGAACGGGGACGGAAAGGAAACACCATATATTTT
CASSERGRKGNTIYF
>.|TRBJ2-1|TRBV7-6|.
TGTGCCAGCAGCTTCCCGGAGAGCAATGAGCAGTTCTTC
CASSFPESNEQFF
>.|TRBJ2-7|TRBV2|.
TGTGCCAGCAGTGGGGACGGCCGGAGCTCCTACGAGCAGTACTTC
CASSGDGRSSYEQYF
>TRBD2|TRBJ2-1|TRBV4-2|few
TGTGCCAGCAGCCAAGTACAGTCGGGAGGGTCCTACAATGAGCAGTTCTTC
CASSQVQSGGSYNEQFF
>TRBD2|TRBJ2-7|TRBV10-3|.
TGTGCCATCGCGCGGACTAGCGGGGATTCCTACGAGCAGTACTTC
CAIARTSGDSYEQYF
>.|TRBJ1-3|TRBV5-1|.
TGCGCCAGCAGACAGGCCTCTGGAAACACCATATATTTT
CASRQASGNTIYF
>TRBD1|TRBJ1-6|TRBV5-1|.
TGCGCCAGCAGTGGGGGATCTGGGACAGGGAATAATTCACCCCTCCACTTT
CASSGGSGTGNNSPLHF
>.|TRBJ2-1|TRBV29-1|.
TGCAGCGCCGGGACGGGGACCTCCTACAATGAGCAGTTCTTC
CSAGTGTSYNEQFF
>.|TRBJ1-4|TRBV7-9|.
TGTGCCAGCAGCGCCTTGCGGGGCGGGGAAAAACTGTTTTTT
CASSALRGGEKLFF